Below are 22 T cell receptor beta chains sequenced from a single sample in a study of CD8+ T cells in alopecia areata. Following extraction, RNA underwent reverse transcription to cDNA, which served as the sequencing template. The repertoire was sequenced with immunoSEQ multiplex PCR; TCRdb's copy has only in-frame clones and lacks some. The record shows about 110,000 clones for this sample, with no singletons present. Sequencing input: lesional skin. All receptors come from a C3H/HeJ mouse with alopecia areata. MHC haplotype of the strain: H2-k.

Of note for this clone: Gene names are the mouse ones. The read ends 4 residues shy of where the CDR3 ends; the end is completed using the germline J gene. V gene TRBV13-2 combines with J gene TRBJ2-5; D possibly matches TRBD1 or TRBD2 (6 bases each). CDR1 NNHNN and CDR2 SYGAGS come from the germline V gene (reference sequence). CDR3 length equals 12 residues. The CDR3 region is CASGEGADTQYF. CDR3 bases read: TGTGCCAGCGGTGAGGGGGCGGAC.

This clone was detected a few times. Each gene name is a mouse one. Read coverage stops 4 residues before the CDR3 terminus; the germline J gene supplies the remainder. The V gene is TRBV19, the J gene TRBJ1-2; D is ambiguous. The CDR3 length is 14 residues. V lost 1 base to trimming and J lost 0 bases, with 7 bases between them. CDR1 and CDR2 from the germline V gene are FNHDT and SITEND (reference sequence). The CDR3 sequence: CASSIRHPNSDYTF. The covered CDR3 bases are TGTGCCAGCAGTATAAGACATCCAAACTCC.

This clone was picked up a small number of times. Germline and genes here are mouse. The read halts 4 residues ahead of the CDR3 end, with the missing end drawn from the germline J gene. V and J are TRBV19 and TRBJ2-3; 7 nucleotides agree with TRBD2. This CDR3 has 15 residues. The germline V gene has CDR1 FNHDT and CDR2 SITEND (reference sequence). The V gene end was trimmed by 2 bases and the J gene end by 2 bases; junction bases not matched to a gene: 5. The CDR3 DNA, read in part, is TGTGCCAGCAGTATCCCTGGGGGTTTTGCAGAA. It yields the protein CASSIPGGFAE. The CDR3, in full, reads CASSIPGGFAETLYF.

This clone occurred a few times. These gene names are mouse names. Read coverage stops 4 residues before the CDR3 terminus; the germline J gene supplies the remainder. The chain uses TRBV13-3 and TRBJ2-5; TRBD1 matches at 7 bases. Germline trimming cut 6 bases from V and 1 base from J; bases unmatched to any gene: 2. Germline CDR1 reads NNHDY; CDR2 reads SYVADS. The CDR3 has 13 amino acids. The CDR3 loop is CASKQGYQDTQYF. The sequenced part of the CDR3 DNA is TGTGCCAGCAAACAGGGGTACCAAGAC.

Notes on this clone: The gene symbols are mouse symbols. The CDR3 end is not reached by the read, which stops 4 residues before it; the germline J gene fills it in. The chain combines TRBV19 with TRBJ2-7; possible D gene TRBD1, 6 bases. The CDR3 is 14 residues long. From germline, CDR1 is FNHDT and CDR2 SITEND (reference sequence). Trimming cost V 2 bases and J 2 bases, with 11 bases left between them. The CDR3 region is CASSIGDNTYEQYF. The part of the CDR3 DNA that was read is TGTGCCAGCAGTATTGGGGACAATACCTAT.

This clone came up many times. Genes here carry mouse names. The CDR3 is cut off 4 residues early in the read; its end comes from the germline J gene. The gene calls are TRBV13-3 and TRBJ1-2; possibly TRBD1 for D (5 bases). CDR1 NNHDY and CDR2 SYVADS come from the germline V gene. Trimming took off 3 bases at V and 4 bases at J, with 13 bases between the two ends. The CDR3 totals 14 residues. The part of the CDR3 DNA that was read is TGTGCCAGCAGTGCTCGCAGGGAGACCTCC. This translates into CASSARRETS. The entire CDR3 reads CASSARRETSDYTF.

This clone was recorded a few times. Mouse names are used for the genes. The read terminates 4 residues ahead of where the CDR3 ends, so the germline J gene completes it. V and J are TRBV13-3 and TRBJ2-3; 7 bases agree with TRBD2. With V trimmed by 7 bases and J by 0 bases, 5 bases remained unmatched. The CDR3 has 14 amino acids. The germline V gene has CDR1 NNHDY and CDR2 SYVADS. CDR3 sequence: CASGGESSAETLYF. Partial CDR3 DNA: TGTGCCAGCGGGGGGGAGTCTAGTGCAGAA.

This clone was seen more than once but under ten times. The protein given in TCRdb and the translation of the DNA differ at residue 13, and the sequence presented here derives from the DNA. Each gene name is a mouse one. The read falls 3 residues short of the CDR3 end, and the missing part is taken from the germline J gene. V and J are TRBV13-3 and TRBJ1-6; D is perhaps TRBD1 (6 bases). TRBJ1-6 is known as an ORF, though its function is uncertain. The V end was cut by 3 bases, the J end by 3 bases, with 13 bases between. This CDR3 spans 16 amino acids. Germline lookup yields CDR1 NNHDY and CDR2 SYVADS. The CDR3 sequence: CASSGTEKNYNSPLYF. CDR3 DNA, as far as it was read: TGTGCCAGCAGTGGGACAGAAAAAAACTATAATTCGCCC.

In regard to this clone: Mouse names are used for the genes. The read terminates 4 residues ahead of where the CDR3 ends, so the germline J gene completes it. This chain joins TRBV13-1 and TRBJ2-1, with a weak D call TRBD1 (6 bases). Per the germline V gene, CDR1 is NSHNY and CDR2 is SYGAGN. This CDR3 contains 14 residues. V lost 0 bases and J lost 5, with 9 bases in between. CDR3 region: CASSDAGQDAEQFF. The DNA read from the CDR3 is TGTGCCAGCAGTGATGCGGGACAAGATGCT.

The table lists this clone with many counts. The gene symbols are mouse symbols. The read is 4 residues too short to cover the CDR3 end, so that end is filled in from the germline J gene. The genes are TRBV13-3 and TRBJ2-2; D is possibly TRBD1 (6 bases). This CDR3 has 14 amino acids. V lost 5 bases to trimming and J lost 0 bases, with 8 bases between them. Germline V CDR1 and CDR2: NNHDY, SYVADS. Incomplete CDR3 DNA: TGTGCCAGCAGGGGACAAACAAACACCGGG. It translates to CASRGQTNTG. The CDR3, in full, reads CASRGQTNTGQLYF.

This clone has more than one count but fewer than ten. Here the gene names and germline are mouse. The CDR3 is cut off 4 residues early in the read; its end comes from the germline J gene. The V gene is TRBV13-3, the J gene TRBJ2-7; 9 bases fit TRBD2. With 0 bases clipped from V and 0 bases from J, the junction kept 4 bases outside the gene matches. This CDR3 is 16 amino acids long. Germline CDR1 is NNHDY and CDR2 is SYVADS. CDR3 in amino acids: CASSDVGGLSSYEQYF. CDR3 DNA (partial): TGTGCCAGCAGTGATGTGGGGGGGCTCAGCTCCTAT.

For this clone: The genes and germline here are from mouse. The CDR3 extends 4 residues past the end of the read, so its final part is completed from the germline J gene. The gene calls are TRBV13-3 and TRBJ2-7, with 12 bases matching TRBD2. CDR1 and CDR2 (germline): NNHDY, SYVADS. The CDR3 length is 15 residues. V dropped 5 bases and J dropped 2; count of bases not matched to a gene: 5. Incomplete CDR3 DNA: TGTGCCAGCAGCAACGACTGGGGGGGCGCCTAT. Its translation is CASSNDWGGAY. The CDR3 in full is CASSNDWGGAYEQYF.

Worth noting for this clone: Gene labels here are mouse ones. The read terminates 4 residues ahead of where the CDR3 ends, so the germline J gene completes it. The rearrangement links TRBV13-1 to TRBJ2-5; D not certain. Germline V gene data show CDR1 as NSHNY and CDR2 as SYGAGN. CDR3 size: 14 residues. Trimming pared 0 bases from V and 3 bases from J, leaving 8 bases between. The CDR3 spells CASSDALWQDTQYF. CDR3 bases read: TGTGCCAGCAGTGATGCATTGTGGCAAGAC.

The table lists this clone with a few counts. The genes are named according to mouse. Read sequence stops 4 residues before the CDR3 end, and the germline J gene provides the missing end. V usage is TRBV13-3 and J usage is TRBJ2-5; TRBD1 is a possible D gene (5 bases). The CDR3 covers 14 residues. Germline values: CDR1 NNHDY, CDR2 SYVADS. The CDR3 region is CASSDTDKGDTQYF. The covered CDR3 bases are TGTGCCAGCAGTGATACGGACAAAGGGGAC.

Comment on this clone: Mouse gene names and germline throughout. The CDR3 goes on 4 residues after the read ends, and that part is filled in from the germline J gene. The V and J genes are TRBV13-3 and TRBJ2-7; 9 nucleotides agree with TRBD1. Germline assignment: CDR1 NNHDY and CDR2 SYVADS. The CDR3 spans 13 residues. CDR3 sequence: CASRTGGLYEQYF. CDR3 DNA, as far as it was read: TGTGCCAGCAGGACAGGGGGTCTATAT.

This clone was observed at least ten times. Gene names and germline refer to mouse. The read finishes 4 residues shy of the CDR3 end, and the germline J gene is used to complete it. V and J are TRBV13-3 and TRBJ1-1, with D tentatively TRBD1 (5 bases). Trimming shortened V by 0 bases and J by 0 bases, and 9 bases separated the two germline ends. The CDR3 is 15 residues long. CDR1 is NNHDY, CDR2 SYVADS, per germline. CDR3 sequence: CASSDVDNANTEVFF. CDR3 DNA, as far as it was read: TGTGCCAGCAGTGATGTGGACAATGCAAACACA.

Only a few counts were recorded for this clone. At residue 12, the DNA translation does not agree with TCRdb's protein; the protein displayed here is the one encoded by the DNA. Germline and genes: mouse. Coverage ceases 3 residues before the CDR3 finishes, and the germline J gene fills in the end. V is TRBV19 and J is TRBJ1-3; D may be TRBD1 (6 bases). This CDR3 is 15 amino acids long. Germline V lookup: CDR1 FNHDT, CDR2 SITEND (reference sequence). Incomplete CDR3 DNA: TGTTCCAGCAGTCCTTGGACAGTTTCTGGAAATACG. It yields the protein CSSSPWTVSGNT. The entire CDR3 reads CSSSPWTVSGNTLYF.

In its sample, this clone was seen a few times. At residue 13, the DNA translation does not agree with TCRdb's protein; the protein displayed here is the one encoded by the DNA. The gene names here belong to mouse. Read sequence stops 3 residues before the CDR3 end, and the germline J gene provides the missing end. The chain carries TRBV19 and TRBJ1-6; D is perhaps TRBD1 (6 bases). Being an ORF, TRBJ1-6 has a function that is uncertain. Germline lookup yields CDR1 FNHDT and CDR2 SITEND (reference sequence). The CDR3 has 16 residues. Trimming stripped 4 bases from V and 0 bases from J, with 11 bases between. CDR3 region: CASSHGDNSYNSPLYF. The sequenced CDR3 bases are TGTGCCAGCAGTCATGGGGACAATTCCTATAATTCGCCC.

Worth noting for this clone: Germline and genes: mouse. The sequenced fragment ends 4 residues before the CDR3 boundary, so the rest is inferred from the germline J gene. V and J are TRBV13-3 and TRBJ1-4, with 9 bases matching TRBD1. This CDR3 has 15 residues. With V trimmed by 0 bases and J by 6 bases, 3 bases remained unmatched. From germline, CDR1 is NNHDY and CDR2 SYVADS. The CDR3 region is CASSDGGQGDERLFF. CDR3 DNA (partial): TGTGCCAGCAGTGATGGGGGACAGGGTGACGAA. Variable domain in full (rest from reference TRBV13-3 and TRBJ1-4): EAAVTQSPRSKVAVTGGKVTLSCHQTNNHDYMYWYRQDTGHGLRLIHYSYVADSTEKGDIPDGYKASRPSQENFSLILELASLSQTAVYFCASSDGGQGDERLFFGHGTKLSVL.

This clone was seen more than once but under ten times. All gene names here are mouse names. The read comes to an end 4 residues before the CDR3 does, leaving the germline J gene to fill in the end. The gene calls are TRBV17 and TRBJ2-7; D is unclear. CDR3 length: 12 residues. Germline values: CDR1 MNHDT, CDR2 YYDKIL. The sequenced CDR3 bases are TGTGCTAGCAGTAGAGAAGGTTAT. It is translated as CASSREGY. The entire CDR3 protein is CASSREGYEQYF.

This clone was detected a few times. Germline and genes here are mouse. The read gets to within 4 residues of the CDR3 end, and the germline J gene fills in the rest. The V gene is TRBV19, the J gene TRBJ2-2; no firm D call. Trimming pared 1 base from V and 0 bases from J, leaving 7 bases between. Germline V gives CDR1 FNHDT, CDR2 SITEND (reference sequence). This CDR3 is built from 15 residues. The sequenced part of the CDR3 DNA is TGTGCCAGCAGTATAAGTATCACAAACACCGGG. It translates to CASSISITNTG. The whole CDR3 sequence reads CASSISITNTGQLYF.

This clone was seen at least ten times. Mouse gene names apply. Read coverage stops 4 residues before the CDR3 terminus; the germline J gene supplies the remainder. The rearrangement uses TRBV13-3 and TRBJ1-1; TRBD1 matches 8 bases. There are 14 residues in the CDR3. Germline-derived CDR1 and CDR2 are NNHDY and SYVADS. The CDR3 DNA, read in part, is TGTGCCAGCAGTGTCCGACAGGGGCTTACA. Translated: CASSVRQGLT. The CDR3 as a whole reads CASSVRQGLTEVFF.